This TCR beta chain originates from a study of cytomegalovirus exposure and HLA in healthy donors. Turning to the study itself: As an earlier analysis found, around 190 million T cells yielded about 120 million unique TCR beta sequences.

Vbeta (60) and Jbeta (13) primers were used in the PCR. Assay: immunoSEQ multiplex PCR; the TCRdb copy retains only in-frame clones and omits some. The repertoire includes 150,000 to 200,000 clones, roughly 80% of them detected once, and around 3.5% sits in the top ten. CDR1 and CDR2 from the germline V gene are MNHEY and SVGAGI. The ends lost 3 bases at V and 10 bases at J; junction bases unmatched: 10. The CDR3 runs to 15 residues. Study results and limitations: Cytomegalovirus-associated TCR beta chains were listed, numbering approximately 150. Data from an earlier analysis indicated that most TCR beta V segments were productive either about 87% or about 30% of the time.

Regarding this clone: Its antigen remains unidentified.

The clonotype was recovered from a man aged 40-50 years in good health and CMV-seropositive. The sequenced sample consisted of PBMCs. The chain combines TRBV6-5 with TRBJ2-1; TRBD2 agrees at 9 bases. CDR3 amino acids: CASSYRRQRGDEQFF. CDR3 nucleotides: TGTGCCAGCAGTTATAGAAGGCAGCGGGGGGACGAGCAGTTCTTC.